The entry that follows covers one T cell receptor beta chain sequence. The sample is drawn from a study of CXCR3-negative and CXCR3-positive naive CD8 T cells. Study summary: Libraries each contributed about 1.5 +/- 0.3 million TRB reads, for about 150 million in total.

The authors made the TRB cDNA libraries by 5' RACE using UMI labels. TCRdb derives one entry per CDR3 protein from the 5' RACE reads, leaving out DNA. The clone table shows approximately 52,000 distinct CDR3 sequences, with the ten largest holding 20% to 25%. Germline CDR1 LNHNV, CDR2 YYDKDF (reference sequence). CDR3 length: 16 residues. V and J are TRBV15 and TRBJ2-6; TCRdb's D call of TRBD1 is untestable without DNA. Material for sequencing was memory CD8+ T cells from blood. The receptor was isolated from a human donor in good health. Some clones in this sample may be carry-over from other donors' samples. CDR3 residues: CATSRDRDSGANVLTF. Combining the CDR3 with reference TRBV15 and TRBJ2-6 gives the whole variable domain DAMVIQNPRYQVTQFGKPVTLSCSQTLNHNVMYWYQQKSSQAPKLLFHYYDKDFNNEADTPDNFQSRRPNTSFCFLDIRSPGLGDTAMYLCATSRDRDSGANVLTFGAGSRLTVL.